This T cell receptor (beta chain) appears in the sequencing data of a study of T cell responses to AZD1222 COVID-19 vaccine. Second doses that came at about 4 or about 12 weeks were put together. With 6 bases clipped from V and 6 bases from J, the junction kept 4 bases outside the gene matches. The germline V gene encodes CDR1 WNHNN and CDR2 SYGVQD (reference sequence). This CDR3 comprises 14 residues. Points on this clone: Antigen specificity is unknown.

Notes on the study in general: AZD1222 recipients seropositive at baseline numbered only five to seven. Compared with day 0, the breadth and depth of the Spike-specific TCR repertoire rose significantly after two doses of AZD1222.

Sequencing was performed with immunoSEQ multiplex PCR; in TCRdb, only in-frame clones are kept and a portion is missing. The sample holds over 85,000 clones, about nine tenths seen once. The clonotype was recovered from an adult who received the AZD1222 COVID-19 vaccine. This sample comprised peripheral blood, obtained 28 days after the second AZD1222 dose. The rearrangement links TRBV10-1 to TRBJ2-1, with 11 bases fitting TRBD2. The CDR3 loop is CASSTGTSGNEQFF. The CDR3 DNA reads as TGCGCCAGCAGCACCGGGACTAGCGGCAATGAGCAGTTCTTC.